Reported below is one T cell receptor (beta chain). Sequencing used immunoSEQ multiplex PCR; TCRdb keeps in-frame clones, though not all of them. This sample carries 90,000 to 100,000 clones, roughly nine tenths of them seen once, and the ten largest clones take about 4.8%. Seattle researchers signed up patients amid active infection and tracked them longitudinally. This entry belongs to a study of blood T cell repertoires in COVID-19. At the level of the study: COVID-19 samples from acute and convalescent phases originated in the United States, Italy and Spain.

The TCR was taken from a man in his sixties with COVID-19, enrolled during active disease. The sample comprised peripheral blood.

CDR3 loop: CASSEAGGPSTQYF. The CDR3 region has the DNA TGTGCCAGCAGTGAAGCGGGAGGGCCAAGTACGCAGTATTTT. The V call is TRBV2, the J call TRBJ2-3; 7 nucleotides align to TRBD2. The CDR3 runs to 14 residues. CDR1 and CDR2 (germline): SNHLY, FYNNEI. Losses at the gene ends were 0 bases for V and 8 bases for J; bases not matched to a gene: 5.